The 22 T cell receptor beta chains presented below share a single source sample, sequenced in a study of vaccination effects on CD4 cells after COVID-19. These receptors have no identified antigens. Cultured cells yielded isolated CD4+ T cells after about ten days. Participants got two doses of BNT162b2 or mRNA-1273 vaccine. Here immunoSEQ multiplex PCR was the method, and the copy in TCRdb shows in-frame clones only, minus some. The repertoire consists of some 60,000 clones, with approximately 80% occurring once and the leading ten covering 4.3%. This material consisted of CD4+ T cells from PBMCs cultured without peptide, taken after COVID-19 vaccination. The receptors here all came from a human donor who received a COVID-19 vaccine.

This clone was seen a single time. The rearrangement joins TRBV5-1 to TRBJ2-7, with 8 bases fitting TRBD1. Losses at the gene ends were 3 bases for V and 5 bases for J; bases not matched to a gene: 4. Germline-derived CDR1 and CDR2 are SGHRS and YFSETQ. The CDR3 consists of 13 residues. CDR3 DNA: TGCGCCAGCAGCTCCCAGGGGGCAAACGAGCAGTACTTC. This gives the protein CASSSQGANEQYF.

The chain has TRBV6-2 or TRBV6-3 and TRBJ1-5, with D hard to call. CDR3 length: 13 residues. V was clipped by 6 bases and J by 5 bases, with 11 bases between them. Per the germline V gene, CDR1 is MNHEY and CDR2 is SVGEGT. Written as DNA, the CDR3 is TGTGCCAGCAGCAACAGCGTGGATCAGCCCCAGCATTTT. It codes for CASSNSVDQPQHF.

This chain links TRBV30 with TRBJ1-5; D is unresolved. The CDR3 is made up of 15 amino acids. Germline CDR1 is GTSNPN and CDR2 is SVGIG (reference sequence). V was pared by 3 bases and J by 3 bases, with 15 bases between. CDR3 loop: CAWSPGSNFNQPQHF. CDR3 DNA: TGTGCCTGGAGCCCCGGTTCTAACTTCAATCAGCCCCAGCATTTT.

The V and J genes are TRBV7-9 and TRBJ1-2; D gene ambiguous. V lost 5 bases and J 5 bases, leaving 9 bases between the germline ends. This CDR3 spans 12 amino acids. Germline CDR1 is SEHNR and CDR2 is FQNEAQ (reference sequence). CDR3 coding DNA: TGTGCCAGCAGCCGGGAGGGTTATGGCTACACCTTC. This translates into CASSREGYGYTF.

This sequence joins TRBV5-1 and TRBJ2-5, with 11 bases fitting TRBD2. CDR3 size: 15 residues. V lost 4 bases, J lost 4 bases, and 6 bases stayed unmatched. CDR1 SGHRS and CDR2 YFSETQ come from the germline V gene. CDR3: CASSISSGGRETQYF. DNA of the CDR3: TGCGCCAGCAGCATATCTAGCGGGGGGAGAGAGACCCAGTACTTC.

This chain links TRBV12-3 or TRBV12-4 with TRBJ1-1, with TRBD1 as a possible D gene (6 bases). Trimming left V 4 bases short and J 4 bases short, with 10 bases between. This CDR3 region has 13 residues. CDR3 in DNA: TGTGCCAGCAGTTCCCCCAGGGGCACTGAAGCTTTCTTT. It is translated as CASSSPRGTEAFF.

The chain recombines TRBV7-2 with TRBJ1-1; D is unresolved. V shed 0 bases and J shed 1 base, with 15 bases lying between them. The germline CDR1 and CDR2 sequences are SGHTA and FQGNSA. This CDR3 is 17 amino acids long. The CDR3 sequence: CASSLAVAGRGNTEAFF. The DNA for the CDR3 is TGTGCCAGCAGCTTAGCGGTGGCGGGTCGTGGGAACACTGAAGCTTTCTTT.

This chain connects TRBV6-5 to TRBJ1-2; D unresolved. The ends were cut back, 6 bases at V and 6 bases at J, with 20 bases in the middle. The germline gives CDR1 MNHEY, CDR2 SVGAGI. The CDR3 loop spans 15 amino acids. This CDR3 is CASSVALGMRDGYTF. The CDR3 DNA is TGTGCCAGCAGCGTCGCCTTAGGGATGAGGGATGGCTACACCTTC.

V gene TRBV11-2 combines with J gene TRBJ2-1; 10 positions match TRBD2. Unmatched junction bases numbered 4, after V lost 1 base and J lost 7 bases. The CDR3 sequence is 15 residues long. Germline-derived CDR1 and CDR2 are SGHAT and FQNNGV. The CDR3 protein is CASSLALAGRNEQFF. In nucleotides, the CDR3 is TGTGCCAGCAGCTTAGCACTAGCGGGAAGGAATGAGCAGTTCTTC.

This clone showed up just a few times. The chain uses TRBV5-1 and TRBJ1-2; D is ambiguous. Looked up from germline, CDR1 is SGHRS and CDR2 is YFSETQ. Trimming pared 3 bases from V and 8 bases from J, leaving 17 bases between. This CDR3 spans 14 amino acids. The DNA of the CDR3 is TGCGCCAGCAGCTCTGGGTCTATCAGAGGGGGCTACACCTTC. It is translated as CASSSGSIRGGYTF.

This rearrangement joins TRBV9 to TRBJ1-4, with no clear D. Germline CDR1 SGDLS, CDR2 YYNGEE. This CDR3 has 14 residues. Trimming took 3 bases from V and 4 from J, leaving 10 bases between them. In DNA form, the CDR3 reads TGTGCCAGCAGCGAACAGTCGGTTAATGAAAAACTGTTTTTT. Protein sequence: CASSEQSVNEKLFF.

V gene TRBV5-1 combines with J gene TRBJ2-3; a possible D gene is TRBD2 (5 bases). The germline gives CDR1 SGHRS, CDR2 YFSETQ. The CDR3 extends over 16 amino acids. The germline V and J ends were trimmed by 0 bases and 1 base, with 12 bases remaining between them. CDR3 amino acids: CASSLVGRAGTDTQYF. The CDR3 coding sequence is TGCGCCAGCAGCTTGGTCGGGCGGGCGGGCACAGATACGCAGTATTTT. Looking up the rest from reference TRBV5-1 and TRBJ2-3 gives the full variable domain: KAGVTQTPRYLIKTRGQQVTLSCSPISGHRSVSWYQQTPGQGLQFLFEYFSETQRNKGNFPGRFSGRQFSNSRSEMNVSTLELGDSALYLCASSLVGRAGTDTQYFGPGTRLTVL.

J is TRBJ2-5 and V is TRBV5-6; D not certain. Germline CDR1 reads SGHDT; CDR2 reads YYEEEE. The CDR3 has 16 amino acids. V was shortened by 0 bases and J by 9 bases, with 21 bases between the two germline ends. The CDR3 region is CASSLGPLGTKVAQYF. In DNA form, the CDR3 reads TGTGCCAGCAGCTTGGGGCCACTCGGAACGAAAGTGGCCCAGTACTTC.

This chain joins TRBV28 and TRBJ2-2; D gene ambiguous. CDR1 and CDR2 (germline): MDHEN, SYDVKM. CDR3 size: 19 residues. Between the trimmed V and J ends, which lost 3 bases and 1 base, there was a span of 21 bases. The CDR3 here is CASSFGILVGGWNTGELFF. CDR3 sequence (DNA): TGTGCCAGCAGTTTCGGCATCTTGGTAGGCGGCTGGAACACCGGGGAGCTGTTTTTT.

V usage is TRBV7-2 and J usage is TRBJ1-3; tentative D call: TRBD1 (5 bases). V lost 3 bases, J lost 0 bases, and 6 bases lay in between. Germline CDR1 reads SGHTA; CDR2 reads FQGNSA. The CDR3 is made up of 14 amino acids. For the CDR3, the DNA is TGTGCCAGCAGCTTGGGGCTCTCTGGAAACACCATATATTTT. Amino acids: CASSLGLSGNTIYF.

The gene calls are TRBV5-1 and TRBJ2-1, with a weak D call TRBD2 (5 bases). The CDR3 runs to 15 residues. The V and J ends lost 0 bases and 4 bases respectively, with 11 bases between them. The germline gives CDR1 SGHRS, CDR2 YFSETQ. Here the CDR3 DNA reads TGCGCCAGCAGCTTGGAGGTAGCGAGGTACAATGAGCAGTTCTTC. Translated, it gives CASSLEVARYNEQFF.

The CDR3, as DNA: TGTGCCAGCAGTTACGGAGGGGGACAGAAACCTTACGAGCAGTACTTC. Protein: CASSYGGGQKPYEQYF. The gene calls are TRBV6-2 or TRBV6-3 and TRBJ2-7, with D maybe TRBD1 (7 bases). The CDR3 is 16 residues long. The V end lost 2 bases, the J end lost 4 bases, and 18 bases lay between the germline ends. CDR1 and CDR2 from the germline V gene are MNHEY and SVGEGT.

This chain connects TRBV6-1 to TRBJ1-2; D call uncertain. Per the germline V gene, CDR1 is MNHNS and CDR2 is SASEGT. V was cut by 1 base and J by 7 bases, with 16 bases left in between. This CDR3 has 15 residues. CDR3 nucleotide sequence: TGTGCCAGCAGTGAAGGGGCAACCCTCCTTGGTGGCTACACCTTC. It yields the protein CASSEGATLLGGYTF.

The count of this clone is one. The chain couples TRBV4-1 to TRBJ1-1; 9 bases agree with TRBD1. V shed 3 bases, J shed 6 bases, and the junction held 8 bases outside the gene matches. The CDR3 runs 15 residues. Germline values: CDR1 MGHRA, CDR2 YSYEKL. DNA for the CDR3: TGCGCCAGCAGCCACCCGACAGGGGGGAAGGCTGAAGCTTTCTTT. Protein product: CASSHPTGGKAEAFF.

The chain uses TRBV3-1 (or the pseudogene TRBV3-2) and TRBJ2-3; a weak D match, TRBD1 (6 bases). Germline V gives CDR1 LGHDT, CDR2 YNNKEL (reference sequence). The CDR3 loop spans 16 amino acids. Trimming shortened V by 1 base and J by 1 base, and 12 bases separated the two germline ends. The CDR3: CASSQGNSGGTDTQYF. The CDR3 DNA follows: TGTGCCAGCAGCCAAGGAAACTCAGGGGGCACAGATACGCAGTATTTT.

The CDR3, as DNA: TGCAGTGCTAGTGGGCAGGAAGAGACCCAGTACTTC. Its translation is CSASGQEETQYF. The genes are TRBV20-1 and TRBJ2-5, with D unclear. This CDR3 contains 12 residues. Per the germline V gene, CDR1 is DFQATT and CDR2 is SNEGSKA (reference sequence). Between the trimmed V and J ends, which lost 3 bases and 3 bases, there was a span of 8 bases.

This chain links TRBV4-1 with TRBJ2-7, with TRBD2 as a possible D gene (5 bases). CDR1 and CDR2 from the germline V gene are MGHRA and YSYEKL. This CDR3 spans 12 amino acids. V gave up 3 bases and J gave up 6 bases, with 9 bases separating them. CDR3: CASSQPLGEQYF. DNA of the CDR3: TGCGCCAGCAGCCAGCCACTAGGCGAGCAGTACTTC.